The 21 T cell receptor beta chains below come from one sample, sequenced in a study of cytomegalovirus exposure and HLA in healthy donors. TCRdb keeps only in-frame clones here, not all; method: immunoSEQ multiplex PCR. This sample has some 150,000 clones, with about 83% found just once. Material: PBMCs. All receptors derive from a woman aged 30 to 39 in good health and CMV-seronegative.

This chain joins TRBV7-9 and TRBJ1-2, with 7 nucleotides matching TRBD1. The ends lost 5 bases at V and 3 bases at J; junction bases unmatched: 6. There are 14 residues in the CDR3. Germline V CDR1 and CDR2: SEHNR, FQNEAQ (reference sequence). Here the CDR3 reads CASSEQGYDYGYTF. CDR3 DNA: TGTGCCAGCAGCGAACAGGGGTACGACTATGGCTACACCTTC.

This clone was detected only once. CDR3 in amino acids: CASSLTDPRQGDEQYF. The CDR3 coding sequence is TGTGCCAGCAGTCTAACGGACCCCCGGCAGGGCGACGAGCAGTACTTC. The V gene is TRBV27, the J gene TRBJ2-7; TRBD1 is a possible D gene (5 bases). Germline values: CDR1 MNHEY, CDR2 SMNVEV (reference sequence). V was cut by 5 bases and J by 5 bases, with 22 bases left in between. CDR3 length: 16 residues.

The chain combines TRBV9 with TRBJ2-2; D perhaps matches TRBD2 (6 bases). Germline V gives CDR1 SGDLS, CDR2 YYNGEE. The ends were cut back, 5 bases at V and 6 bases at J, with 14 bases in the middle. The CDR3 consists of 14 residues. The CDR3 loop is CASSALALPGELFF. The CDR3 nucleotides are TGTGCCAGCAGTGCTCTAGCGCTTCCCGGGGAGCTGTTTTTT.

The chain combines TRBV2 with TRBJ2-1; 9 bases align to TRBD2. Germline CDR1 SNHLY, CDR2 FYNNEI. The V and J ends lost 3 bases and 4 bases, in that order; junction bases with no gene match: 4. CDR3 size: 15 residues. CDR3 sequence reads: CASSDRSGGYNEQFF. The DNA for the CDR3 is TGTGCCAGCAGTGATCGAAGCGGGGGGTACAATGAGCAGTTCTTC.

This clone turned up a few times. This chain uses TRBV7-2 with TRBJ2-7, with 12 bases that match TRBD1. Germline V lookup: CDR1 SGHTA, CDR2 FQGNSA. This CDR3 contains 15 residues. Trimming cost V 5 bases and J 7 bases; bases outside gene matches: 9. Here the CDR3 DNA reads TGTGCCAGCAGCGTCCGGGACAGGGGGCTTAGTGAGCAGTACTTC. It is translated as CASSVRDRGLSEQYF.

The genes are TRBV5-1 and TRBJ1-1; D remains ambiguous. V lost 4 bases to trimming and J lost 4 bases, with 14 bases between them. Per the germline V gene, CDR1 is SGHRS and CDR2 is YFSETQ. This CDR3 contains 14 residues. CDR3 nucleotide sequence: TGCGCCAGCAGCCCAGGAGGGTCCTCCACTGAAGCTTTCTTT. This translates into CASSPGGSSTEAFF.

This chain joins TRBV5-4 and TRBJ1-1, with D maybe TRBD1 (5 bases). The germline gives CDR1 SGHNT, CDR2 YYREEE (reference sequence). Trimming pared 0 bases from V and 9 bases from J, leaving 6 bases between. The CDR3 runs 11 residues. The CDR3 coding sequence is TGTGCCAGCAGCTTGGGACAGAAAGCTTTCTTT. Its protein product is CASSLGQKAFF.

V and J are TRBV19 and TRBJ1-2; D is undetermined. V was cut by 3 bases and J by 8 bases, with 19 bases left in between. Germline V CDR1 and CDR2: LNHDA, SQIVND (reference sequence). This CDR3 region has 15 residues. The CDR3 sequence: CASSIREALSAGYTF. DNA of the CDR3: TGTGCCAGTAGTATCCGGGAGGCTTTATCAGCAGGCTACACCTTC.

The chain links TRBV18 to TRBJ2-7; D possibly corresponds to TRBD2 (6 bases). V was cut by 3 bases and J by 2 bases, with 11 bases left in between. Germline lookup yields CDR1 KGHSH and CDR2 LQKENI. The CDR3 covers 14 residues. In DNA form, the CDR3 reads TGTGCCAGCTCACCCTATGGAGGGACCTACGAGCAGTACTTC. Encoded protein: CASSPYGGTYEQYF.

V gene TRBV5-4 combines with J gene TRBJ2-7; maybe TRBD1 (5 bases). The germline V and J ends were trimmed by 2 bases and 0 bases, with 12 bases remaining between them. CDR1 SGHNT and CDR2 YYREEE come from the germline V gene (reference sequence). CDR3 length equals 15 residues. CDR3 loop: CASSFRQPNSYEQYF. The CDR3 nucleotides read TGTGCCAGCAGCTTTCGACAGCCTAACTCCTACGAGCAGTACTTC.

This chain links TRBV27 with TRBJ2-1; 10 positions agree with TRBD2. The CDR3 contains 17 residues. Germline lookup yields CDR1 MNHEY and CDR2 SMNVEV (reference sequence). J was trimmed by 2 bases and V by 3 bases; bases with no gene match: 7. The CDR3 region is CASSFASGGIAYNEQFF. Here the CDR3 DNA reads TGTGCCAGCAGTTTTGCTAGCGGGGGTATAGCCTACAATGAGCAGTTCTTC.

The V and J genes are TRBV4-1 and TRBJ2-1; D possibly corresponds to TRBD2 (6 bases). CDR1 MGHRA and CDR2 YSYEKL come from the germline V gene. This CDR3 is 15 amino acids long. The V end was cut by 1 base, the J end by 2 bases, with 9 bases between. The DNA of the CDR3 is TGCGCCAGCAGCCAAGCCGGGACTGCCTACAATGAGCAGTTCTTC. Amino acid sequence: CASSQAGTAYNEQFF.

This clone showed up just once. V and J are TRBV4-1 and TRBJ1-1; D not certain. Germline V gives CDR1 MGHRA, CDR2 YSYEKL. The CDR3 is 13 amino acids. The V gene lost 1 base and the J gene lost 6 bases, with 9 bases spanning the gap. The CDR3, as DNA: TGCGCCAGCAGCCAAGGACCCGGGGCTGAAGCTTTCTTT. The encoded protein is CASSQGPGAEAFF.

This chain uses TRBV7-9 with TRBJ1-6; D is unclear. The length of the CDR3 is 14 residues. Trimming stripped 3 bases from V and 8 bases from J, with 11 bases between. Germline CDR1 SEHNR, CDR2 FQNEAQ (reference sequence). The CDR3 region has the DNA TGTGCCAGCAGCTTGTCTATTATGGATTCACCCCTCCACTTT. Translated, it gives CASSLSIMDSPLHF.

The chain uses TRBV7-9 and TRBJ2-3, with 9 bases that match TRBD2. The V segment lost 4 bases and the J segment 5 bases; nucleotides outside the gene matches: 7. The V gene's germline CDR1 is SEHNR and CDR2 FQNEAQ (reference sequence). CDR3 length: 15 residues. The CDR3 DNA sequence: TGTGCCAGCAGCTCTCCTAGCGGGGTGAGAGATACGCAGTATTTT. Translation gives CASSSPSGVRDTQYF.

The CDR3 reads CASSSHPPTGFNSPLHF. CDR3 nucleotide sequence: TGCGCCAGCAGCTCCCACCCGCCGACAGGGTTTAATTCACCCCTCCACTTT. The V gene is TRBV5-1, the J gene TRBJ1-6; TRBD1 matches at 7 bases. From germline, CDR1 is SGHRS and CDR2 YFSETQ. The CDR3 is 17 amino acids. The junction had 12 bases not matched to a gene; V was cut back by 3 bases and J by 6 bases.

The chain employs TRBV9 and TRBJ2-5; D remains ambiguous. Trimming removed 0 bases from V and 3 bases from J, with 6 bases in between. The CDR3 covers 13 residues. Germline CDR1 and CDR2: SGDLS and YYNGEE. CDR3 sequence: CASSVGAKETQYF. The CDR3 nucleotides read TGTGCCAGCAGCGTAGGGGCCAAAGAGACCCAGTACTTC.

The V and J genes are TRBV19 and TRBJ2-7; D might be TRBD1 (6 bases). The V end lost 2 bases, the J end lost 2 bases, and 10 bases lay between the germline ends. CDR3 size: 14 residues. From germline, CDR1 is LNHDA and CDR2 SQIVND (reference sequence). CDR3 DNA sequence: TGTGCCAGTAGTATAACAGGGTTTGCCTACGAGCAGTACTTC. Encoded protein: CASSITGFAYEQYF.

This rearrangement joins TRBV12-5 to TRBJ2-2, with D perhaps TRBD1 (6 bases). This CDR3 region has 15 residues. The germline gives CDR1 LGHNT, CDR2 FRNRAP. Deletions cut 4 bases from V and 7 bases from J, with 16 bases between. CDR3 in DNA: TGTGCTAGTGGTTCCCCGACAGGAGAAGGCGGGGAGCTGTTTTTT. This sequence encodes CASGSPTGEGGELFF.

V is TRBV4-3 and J is TRBJ2-3; 7 positions agree with TRBD2. The junction had 9 bases not matched to a gene; V was cut back by 3 bases and J by 0 bases. This CDR3 spans 17 amino acids. Germline CDR1 reads LGHNA; CDR2 reads YSLEER. The CDR3 loop reads CASSQGLAESSTDTQYF. DNA of the CDR3: TGCGCCAGCAGCCAGGGGCTAGCGGAGTCTAGCACAGATACGCAGTATTTT.

The chain uses TRBV19 and TRBJ2-7, with TRBD2 as a possible D gene (6 bases). CDR1 and CDR2 (germline): LNHDA, SQIVND (reference sequence). There are 15 residues in the CDR3. V was trimmed by 2 bases and J by 3 bases, leaving 14 bases between them. The CDR3 DNA follows: TGTGCCAGTAGTATAATAGGAGGGTCCAGCTACGAGCAGTACTTC. This translates into CASSIIGGSSYEQYF.